Below, one TCR beta chain is given with its context. Other DNA sequences in the sample encode the same CDR3. The PCR contained 60 Vbeta and 13 Jbeta primers. Repertoires were generated with immunoSEQ multiplex PCR, while TCRdb's copy carries only in-frame clones and drops some. The sample holds roughly 66,000 clones, approximately 80% seen once. The sample is drawn from a study of cytomegalovirus exposure and HLA in healthy donors. CDR3 length: 11 amino acids. V was clipped by 4 bases and J by 2 bases, with 3 bases between them. Germline V gene sequence: CDR1 SGHNT, CDR2 YYREEE (reference sequence). This sequence was found in a man younger than 30 in good health and CMV-seropositive. The chain carries TRBV5-4 and TRBJ2-5; D is ambiguous. The sample comprised PBMCs. The CDR3 sequence: CASSLQETQYF. The CDR3 nucleotides read TGTGCCAGCAGCCTACAAGAGACCCAGTACTTC.